The rows below give T cell receptor beta chains drawn from one sample of a study of cytotoxic CD8 clonotypes in ibrutinib-treated CLL. Assay used: immunoSEQ multiplex PCR; TCRdb lists only in-frame clones, some missing. The sample lists 140,000 to 150,000 clones; about 75% were seen once. Source: PBMCs, taken after 24 months of ibrutinib treatment. These receptors were obtained from a human donor with chronic lymphocytic leukemia. Each CDR3 is given with its conserved first and last residue. D genes are given only for firm matches. Rows may omit the clone size; those that give it use once, few, many or a size class.

V	J	size	D	CDR3	DNA
TRBV19	TRBJ2-3	NA	NA	CASSIGSTQYF	TGTGCCAGTAGTATAGGGAGTACGCAGTATTTT
TRBV18	TRBJ1-5	NA	NA	CASSPEAGVQPQHF	TGTGCCAGCTCACCAGAGGCAGGGGTTCAGCCCCAGCATTTT
TRBV18	TRBJ2-7	NA	TRBD1	CASSRGAGTESYEQYF	TGTGCCAGCTCACGTGGGGCCGGGACAGAGTCCTACGAGCAGTACTTC
TRBV28	TRBJ1-1	NA	TRBD1	CASRTGGLNTEAFF	TGTGCCAGCAGGACAGGGGGCCTGAACACTGAAGCTTTCTTT
TRBV25-1	TRBJ2-3	NA	TRBD2	CASAGGPDTQYF	TGTGCCAGCGCGGGGGGTCCAGATACGCAGTATTTT
TRBV7-2	TRBJ2-7	NA	NA	CASSLVVGSNEQYF	TGTGCCAGCAGCTTAGTGGTAGGGAGCAACGAGCAGTACTTC
TRBV7-9	TRBJ2-1	few	NA	CASSLGADDEQFF	TGTGCCAGCAGCCTGGGCGCTGATGATGAGCAGTTCTTC
TRBV6-5	TRBJ1-2	NA	NA	CASSPRRARYGYTF	TGTGCCAGCAGCCCCCGACGGGCACGCTATGGCTACACCTTC
TRBV5-1	TRBJ1-1	NA	NA	CASSLSAPAGGAFF	TGCGCCAGCAGCTTGTCCGCCCCGGCGGGGGGAGCTTTCTTT
TRBV6-1	TRBJ1-2	NA	NA	CASTPGNYGYTF	TGTGCCAGCACCCCCGGGAACTATGGCTACACCTTC
TRBV27	TRBJ2-1	NA	NA	CAPGEVYNEQFF	TGTGCCCCGGGGGAGGTCTACAATGAGCAGTTCTTC
TRBV11-3	TRBJ2-3	NA	TRBD1	CASSPKGQNTQYF	TGTGCCAGCAGCCCCAAGGGACAGAATACGCAGTATTTT
TRBV6-6	TRBJ1-1	NA	NA	CTTGPTMNTEAFF	TGTACAACGGGACCGACGATGAACACTGAAGCTTTCTTT
TRBV11-2	TRBJ1-2	once	NA	CASSPQAGLYGYTF	TGTGCCAGCAGCCCCCAGGCCGGGCTCTATGGCTACACCTTC
TRBV10-2	TRBJ2-7	NA	NA	CASRPSTTYEQYF	TGCGCCAGCAGACCCTCGACTACCTACGAGCAGTACTTC
TRBV7-2	TRBJ2-3	NA	NA	CASSLAISSTDTQYF	TGTGCCAGCAGCTTAGCGATATCCAGCACAGATACGCAGTATTTT
TRBV5-1	TRBJ2-2	NA	NA	CASSLESVGHPTGELFF	TGCGCCAGCAGCTTGGAGAGCGTAGGACACCCCACCGGGGAGCTGTTTTTT
TRBV2	TRBJ1-1	NA	NA	CASRLQGGGVAEAFF	TGTGCCAGCAGACTACAGGGCGGCGGGGTGGCTGAAGCTTTCTTT
TRBV27	TRBJ1-6	NA	NA	CASSLGVSRGSPLHF	TGTGCCAGCAGTTTGGGGGTTTCAAGGGGTTCACCCCTCCACTTT
TRBV4-2	TRBJ2-1	NA	NA	CASSQAPSIGGMGYNEQFF	TGTGCCAGCAGCCAAGCTCCATCTATCGGGGGAATGGGGTACAATGAGCAGTTCTTC
TRBV15	TRBJ1-3	NA	TRBD1	CATSRNKGASSGNTIYF	TGTGCCACCAGCAGGAACAAGGGGGCCAGCTCTGGAAACACCATATATTTT
TRBV5-6	TRBJ2-5	NA	TRBD1	CASSLGDRQETQYF	TGTGCCAGCAGCTTGGGGGACAGACAAGAGACCCAGTACTTC
TRBV5-6	TRBJ1-2	NA	TRBD1	CASTFGTGVSYGYTF	TGTGCCAGCACCTTCGGGACAGGGGTTTCCTATGGCTACACCTTC
TRBV7-7	TRBJ2-5	NA	NA	CASSTHPNIQETQYF	TGTGCTAGCAGCACCCACCCGAATATCCAAGAGACCCAGTACTTC
TRBV7-6	TRBJ1-2	NA	NA	CASSSRDTSNYGYTF	TGTGCCAGCAGCTCGCGGGACACTTCTAACTATGGCTACACCTTC
TRBV28	TRBJ1-5	few	TRBD1	CASSPGTDSNQPQHF	TGTGCCAGCAGCCCTGGGACAGATAGCAATCAGCCCCAGCATTTT
TRBV10-3	TRBJ2-3	NA	NA	CAISGVGDTQYF	TGTGCCATCAGCGGGGTGGGGGATACGCAGTATTTT
TRBV18	TRBJ2-1	NA	TRBD1	CASSPPGTGDHEQFF	TGTGCCAGCTCACCACCTGGGACAGGGGACCATGAGCAGTTCTTC
TRBV5-1	TRBJ1-2	NA	NA	CASSLEGRRYGYTF	TGCGCCAGCAGCTTGGAGGGTCGGAGGTATGGCTACACCTTC
TRBV18	TRBJ2-7	NA	TRBD1	CASSPGTDSYEQYF	TGTGCCAGCTCACCCGGGACAGACTCCTACGAGCAGTACTTC
TRBV27	TRBJ1-5	NA	NA	CASSLSGLWPQHF	TGTGCCAGCAGTTTGTCGGGCTTATGGCCCCAGCATTTT
TRBV6-1	TRBJ1-3	NA	NA	CAVGSSGNTIYF	TGTGCCGTGGGTAGCTCTGGAAACACCATATATTTT
TRBV6-5	TRBJ1-1	NA	NA	CASSLADALNTEAFF	TGTGCCAGCAGTCTGGCAGACGCTTTGAACACTGAAGCTTTCTTT
TRBV7-3	TRBJ2-5	NA	NA	CASSPQGLPETQYF	TGTGCCAGCAGCCCCCAGGGTTTGCCCGAGACCCAGTACTTC
TRBV7-9	TRBJ2-7	NA	NA	CASSIGTNYEQYF	TGTGCCAGCAGTATTGGGACCAACTACGAGCAGTACTTC
TRBV10-3	TRBJ1-4	NA	TRBD1	CAISEGGGTEGKLFF	TGTGCCATCAGTGAGGGTGGGGGGACAGAAGGAAAACTGTTTTTT
TRBV18	TRBJ2-5	NA	NA	CASSPRSGPAQETQYF	TGTGCCAGCTCACCTAGGTCGGGGCCGGCCCAAGAGACCCAGTACTTC
TRBV5-4	TRBJ1-4	NA	NA	CASSTGGGSAEKLFF	TGTGCCAGCAGCACCGGCGGGGGGTCCGCGGAAAAACTGTTTTTT
TRBV6-5	TRBJ2-2	NA	TRBD1	CASGRQGNTGELFF	TGTGCCAGCGGCAGACAGGGTAACACCGGGGAGCTGTTTTTT
TRBV18	TRBJ1-3	NA	TRBD1	CASSPPDRAGNTIYF	TGTGCCAGCTCACCCCCGGACAGGGCCGGAAACACCATATATTTT
TRBV4-3	TRBJ2-2	NA	NA	CASSQGTSAGELFF	TGCGCCAGCAGCCAAGGAACTAGTGCCGGGGAGCTGTTTTTT
TRBV10-1	TRBJ2-7	NA	TRBD1	CASNTGTVDYEQYF	TGCGCCAGCAACACCGGGACAGTGGACTACGAGCAGTACTTC
TRBV11-1	TRBJ2-4	NA	TRBD2	CASSFLAGPKNIQYF	TGTGCCAGCAGCTTCCTAGCGGGCCCCAAAAACATTCAGTACTTC
TRBV19	TRBJ2-4	once	TRBD1	CASSPRTGGTKNIQYF	TGTGCCAGTAGTCCCCGGACAGGGGGAACCAAAAACATTCAGTACTTC
TRBV5-1	TRBJ2-2	NA	TRBD1	CASSLAAGGLGELFF	TGCGCCAGCAGCTTGGCGGCAGGGGGCCTCGGGGAGCTGTTTTTT
TRBV13	TRBJ2-1	few	NA	CASSPELGNEQFF	TGTGCCAGCAGCCCAGAACTAGGCAATGAGCAGTTCTTC
TRBV27	TRBJ2-7	NA	NA	CASSLFPRNGAYEQYF	TGTGCCAGCAGTTTATTTCCCCGGAATGGAGCTTACGAGCAGTACTTC
TRBV6-5	TRBJ1-2	many	TRBD1	CASTRQGGPYGYTF	TGTGCCAGCACCCGCCAGGGGGGGCCCTATGGCTACACCTTC
TRBV28	TRBJ2-2	NA	NA	CASSLTAPRTGELFF	TGTGCCAGCAGTTTGACCGCCCCGAGGACCGGGGAGCTGTTTTTT
TRBV29-1	TRBJ2-5	NA	NA	CSVEDGAYRETQYF	TGCAGCGTTGAAGATGGGGCGTACCGGGAGACCCAGTACTTC
TRBV28	TRBJ2-6	NA	NA	CASSLGARGANVLTF	TGTGCCAGCAGTTTAGGGGCCCGTGGGGCCAACGTCCTGACTTTC
TRBV7-3	TRBJ1-1	NA	NA	CASSRDLGTEAFF	TGTGCCAGCAGTCGGGACCTCGGCACTGAAGCTTTCTTT
TRBV29-1	TRBJ2-6	few	TRBD2	CSVEDPRGGPGANVLTF	TGCAGCGTTGAAGATCCTCGGGGGGGCCCTGGGGCCAACGTCCTGACTTTC